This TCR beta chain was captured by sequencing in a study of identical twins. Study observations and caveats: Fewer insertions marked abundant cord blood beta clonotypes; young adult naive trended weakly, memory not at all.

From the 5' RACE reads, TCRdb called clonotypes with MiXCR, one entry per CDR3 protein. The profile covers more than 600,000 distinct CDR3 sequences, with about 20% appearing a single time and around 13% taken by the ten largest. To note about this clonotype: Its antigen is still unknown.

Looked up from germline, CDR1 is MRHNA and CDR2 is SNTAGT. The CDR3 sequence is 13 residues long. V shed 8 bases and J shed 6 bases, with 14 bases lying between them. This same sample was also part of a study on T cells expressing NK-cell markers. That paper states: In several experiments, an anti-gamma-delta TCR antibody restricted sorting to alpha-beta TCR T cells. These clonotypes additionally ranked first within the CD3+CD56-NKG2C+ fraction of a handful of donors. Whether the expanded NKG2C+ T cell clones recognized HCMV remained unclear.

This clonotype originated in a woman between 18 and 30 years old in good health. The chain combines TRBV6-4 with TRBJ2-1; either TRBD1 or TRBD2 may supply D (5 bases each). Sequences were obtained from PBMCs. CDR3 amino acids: CASGGARGNEQFF. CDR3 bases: TGTGCCAGCGGGGGAGCCCGGGGCAATGAGCAGTTCTTC.